What follows are 5 T cell receptor beta chains derived from one specimen sequenced in a study of response to subunit inactivated influenza vaccine. TCRdb used MiXCR to reprocess the RT-PCR reads, holding one entry per CDR3 protein. The sample has over 400,000 distinct CDR3 sequences; approximately 11% are singletons. Specimen: PBMCs from blood, collected about 6 weeks after vaccination. The source is a man over 45 who received an inactivated influenza vaccine.

This clonotype has just a few counts. This chain joins TRBV15 and TRBJ2-6; no firm D call. Trimming left V 2 bases short and J 0 bases short, with 5 bases between. This CDR3 is built from 15 residues. Germline CDR1 LNHNV, CDR2 YYDKDF (reference sequence). CDR3 sequence: CATSRQNSGANVLTF. CDR3 nucleotide sequence: TGTGCCACCAGCAGACAGAACTCTGGGGCCAACGTCCTGACTTTC. Using reference TRBV15 and TRBJ2-6 for the parts outside the CDR3, the full variable domain is DAMVIQNPRYQVTQFGKPVTLSCSQTLNHNVMYWYQQKSSQAPKLLFHYYDKDFNNEADTPDNFQSRRPNTSFCFLDIRSPGLGDTAMYLCATSRQNSGANVLTFGAGSRLTVL.

Only a few counts were recorded for this clonotype. The CDR3 protein is CASSPLKQGDRETQYF. The CDR3, as DNA: TGTGCCAGCAGCCCCCTCAAACAGGGCGATAGGGAGACCCAGTACTTC. The V and J genes are TRBV7-9 and TRBJ2-5, with D perhaps matching TRBD1 (6 bases). V was shortened by 5 bases and J by 5 bases, with 21 bases between the two germline ends. The CDR3 spans 16 residues. The V gene's germline CDR1 is SEHNR and CDR2 FQNEAQ (reference sequence). Full variable domain (missing parts from reference TRBV7-9 and TRBJ2-5): DTGVSQNPRHKITKRGQNVTFRCDPISEHNRLYWYRQTLGQGPEFLTYFQNEAQLEKSRLLSDRFSAERPKGSFSTLEIQRTEQGDSAMYLCASSPLKQGDRETQYFGPGTRLLVL.

In its sample, this clonotype was seen many times. The chain joins TRBV12-3 or TRBV12-4 to TRBJ1-4; 7 bases align to TRBD1. The CDR3 contains 14 residues. With 1 base clipped from V and 8 bases from J, the junction kept 4 bases outside the gene matches. The chain's CDR3 is CASSLGQGWEKLFF. The DNA of the CDR3 is TGTGCCAGCAGTTTAGGACAGGGCTGGGAAAAACTGTTTTTT.

This clonotype occurred a few times. The V gene is TRBV5-1, the J gene TRBJ2-5; the match to TRBD1 covers 11 bases. Per the germline V gene, CDR1 is SGHRS and CDR2 is YFSETQ. There are 14 residues in the CDR3. V was pared by 5 bases and J by 4 bases, with 4 bases of the junction left unmatched. CDR3 in amino acids: CASRPGTGGETQYF. The DNA for the CDR3 is TGCGCCAGCAGACCCGGGACAGGGGGAGAGACCCAGTACTTC. The variable domain in full, with the rest retrieved from reference TRBV5-1 and TRBJ2-5, is KAGVTQTPRYLIKTRGQQVTLSCSPISGHRSVSWYQQTPGQGLQFLFEYFSETQRNKGNFPGRFSGRQFSNSRSEMNVSTLELGDSALYLCASRPGTGGETQYFGPGTRLLVL.

This clonotype is medium-sized (0.01 to 0.1%) within its sample. The chain is built from TRBV29-1 and TRBJ2-7; 9 bases are shared with TRBD1. This CDR3 is built from 13 residues. Germline values: CDR1 SQVTM, CDR2 ANQGSEA. V was pared by 7 bases and J by 6 bases, with 10 bases of the junction left unmatched. The CDR3: CSAGGGQGSEQYF. The CDR3 DNA sequence: TGCAGCGCCGGTGGGGGACAGGGCTCCGAGCAGTACTTC.